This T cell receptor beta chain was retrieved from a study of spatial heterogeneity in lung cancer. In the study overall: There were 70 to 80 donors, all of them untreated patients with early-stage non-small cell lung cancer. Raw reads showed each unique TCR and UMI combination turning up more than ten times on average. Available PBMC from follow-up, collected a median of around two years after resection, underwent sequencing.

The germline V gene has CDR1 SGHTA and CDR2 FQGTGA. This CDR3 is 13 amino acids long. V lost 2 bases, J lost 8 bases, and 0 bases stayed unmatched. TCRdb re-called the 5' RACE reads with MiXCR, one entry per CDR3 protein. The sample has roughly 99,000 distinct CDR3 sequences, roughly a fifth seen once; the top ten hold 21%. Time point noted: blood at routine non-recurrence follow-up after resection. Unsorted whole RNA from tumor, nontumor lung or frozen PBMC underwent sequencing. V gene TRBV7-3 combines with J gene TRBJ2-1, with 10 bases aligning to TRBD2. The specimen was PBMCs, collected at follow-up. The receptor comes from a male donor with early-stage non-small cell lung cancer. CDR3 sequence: CASSLLAGDEQFF. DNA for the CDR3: TGTGCCAGCAGCTTACTAGCGGGAGATGAGCAGTTCTTC.